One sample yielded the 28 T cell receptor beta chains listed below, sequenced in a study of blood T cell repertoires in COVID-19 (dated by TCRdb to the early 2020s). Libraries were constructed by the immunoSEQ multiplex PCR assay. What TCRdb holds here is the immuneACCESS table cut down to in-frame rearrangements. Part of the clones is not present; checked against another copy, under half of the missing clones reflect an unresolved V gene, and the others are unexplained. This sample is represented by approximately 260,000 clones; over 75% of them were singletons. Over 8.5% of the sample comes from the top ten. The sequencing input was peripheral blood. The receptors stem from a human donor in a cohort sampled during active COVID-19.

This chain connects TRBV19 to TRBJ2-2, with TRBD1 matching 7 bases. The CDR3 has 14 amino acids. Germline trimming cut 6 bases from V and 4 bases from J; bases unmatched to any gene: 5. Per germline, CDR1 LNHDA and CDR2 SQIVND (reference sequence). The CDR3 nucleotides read TGTGCCAGTAGCGTTAACAGGGGCACCGGGGAGCTGTTTTTT. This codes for CASSVNRGTGELFF. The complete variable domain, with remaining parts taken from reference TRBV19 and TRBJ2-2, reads DGGITQSPKYLFRKEGQNVTLSCEQNLNHDAMYWYRQDPGQGLRLIYYSQIVNDFQKGDIAEGYSVSREKKESFPLTVTSAQKNPTAFYLCASSVNRGTGELFFGEGSRLTVL.

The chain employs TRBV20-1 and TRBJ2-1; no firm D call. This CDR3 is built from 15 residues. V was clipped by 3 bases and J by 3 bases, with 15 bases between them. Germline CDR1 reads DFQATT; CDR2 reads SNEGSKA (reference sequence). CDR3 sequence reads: CSASRLAPHYNEQFF. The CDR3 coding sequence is TGCAGTGCTAGTCGATTAGCCCCCCACTACAATGAGCAGTTCTTC.

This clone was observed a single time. CDR3 sequence reads: CASSPDRIQETQYF. The CDR3 nucleotides are TGTGCCAGCTCACCGGACAGAATCCAAGAGACCCAGTACTTC. The rearrangement links TRBV18 to TRBJ2-5; tentatively, D is TRBD1 (6 bases). V was pared by 3 bases and J by 1 base, with 9 bases between. The germline gives CDR1 KGHSH, CDR2 LQKENI. The CDR3 sequence is 14 residues long.

CDR3 sequence: CASSEGGGPQETQYF. The CDR3, as DNA: TGTGCCAGCAGTGAAGGCGGGGGCCCCCAAGAGACCCAGTACTTC. This chain joins TRBV2 and TRBJ2-5; TRBD2 might be the D (7 bases). V lost 1 base, J lost 1 base, and 10 bases lay in between. Per the germline V gene, CDR1 is SNHLY and CDR2 is FYNNEI. This CDR3 is 15 amino acids long.

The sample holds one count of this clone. The CDR3 DNA sequence: TGTGCCACCAGAGGGGGAGCAGGGGGTGGCTACACCTTC. Translated, it gives CATRGGAGGGYTF. The chain joins TRBV15 to TRBJ1-2; 7 bases fit TRBD1. V lost 6 bases, J lost 7 bases, and 8 bases stayed unmatched. Germline V gene data show CDR1 as LNHNV and CDR2 as YYDKDF (reference sequence). This CDR3 spans 13 amino acids.

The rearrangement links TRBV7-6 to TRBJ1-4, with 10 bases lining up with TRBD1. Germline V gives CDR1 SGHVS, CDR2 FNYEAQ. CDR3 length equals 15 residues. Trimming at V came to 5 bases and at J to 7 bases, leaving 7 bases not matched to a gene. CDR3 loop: CASSTRQGAFEKLFF. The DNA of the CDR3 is TGTGCCAGCAGCACCCGACAGGGGGCTTTTGAAAAACTGTTTTTT.

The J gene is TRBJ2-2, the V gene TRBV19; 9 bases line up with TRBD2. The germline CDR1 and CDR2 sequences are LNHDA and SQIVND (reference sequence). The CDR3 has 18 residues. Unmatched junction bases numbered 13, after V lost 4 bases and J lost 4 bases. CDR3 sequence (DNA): TGTGCCAGTAGTACCCGACTGAGGGCTAGCGGGGCCACCGGGGAGCTGTTTTTT. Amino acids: CASSTRLRASGATGELFF.

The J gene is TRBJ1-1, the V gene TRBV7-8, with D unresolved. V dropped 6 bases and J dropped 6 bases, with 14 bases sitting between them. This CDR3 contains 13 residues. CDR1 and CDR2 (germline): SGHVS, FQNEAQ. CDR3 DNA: TGTGCCAGCAGTAGAGGGAACGTGGCTGAAGCTTTCTTT. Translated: CASSRGNVAEAFF.

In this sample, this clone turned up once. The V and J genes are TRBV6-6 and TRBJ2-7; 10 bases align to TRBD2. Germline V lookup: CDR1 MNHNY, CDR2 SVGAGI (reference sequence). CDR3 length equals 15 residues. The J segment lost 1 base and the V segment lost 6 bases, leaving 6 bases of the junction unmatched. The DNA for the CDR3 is TGTGCCAGCAGGGGACGGACTAGCGGATCCTACGAGCAGTACTTC. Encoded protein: CASRGRTSGSYEQYF.

CDR3 region: CASRPGGIVAYEQYF. The DNA of the CDR3 is TGTGCCAGCAGACCCGGCGGGATAGTCGCTTACGAGCAGTACTTC. V and J are TRBV6-5 and TRBJ2-7; D may be TRBD2 (6 bases). V was trimmed by 6 bases and J by 4 bases, leaving 19 bases between them. CDR3 length: 15 residues. Germline assignment: CDR1 MNHEY and CDR2 SVGAGI.

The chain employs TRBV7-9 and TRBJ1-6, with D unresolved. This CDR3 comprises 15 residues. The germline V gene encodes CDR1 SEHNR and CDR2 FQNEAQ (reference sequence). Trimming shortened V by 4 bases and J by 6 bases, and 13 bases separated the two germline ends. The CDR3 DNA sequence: TGTGCCAGCAGCTCGGCAGGCAGTCGTAATTCACCCCTCCACTTT. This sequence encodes CASSSAGSRNSPLHF. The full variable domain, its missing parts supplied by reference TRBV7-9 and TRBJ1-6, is DTGVSQNPRHKITKRGQNVTFRCDPISEHNRLYWYRQTLGQGPEFLTYFQNEAQLEKSRLLSDRFSAERPKGSFSTLEIQRTEQGDSAMYLCASSSAGSRNSPLHFGNGTRLTVT.

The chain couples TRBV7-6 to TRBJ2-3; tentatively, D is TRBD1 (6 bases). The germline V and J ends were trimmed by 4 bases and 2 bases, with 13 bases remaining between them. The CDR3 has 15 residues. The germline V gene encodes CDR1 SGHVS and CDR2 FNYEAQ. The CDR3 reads CASSSTGGFTDTQYF. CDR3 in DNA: TGTGCCAGCAGCTCGACAGGAGGATTCACAGATACGCAGTATTTT.

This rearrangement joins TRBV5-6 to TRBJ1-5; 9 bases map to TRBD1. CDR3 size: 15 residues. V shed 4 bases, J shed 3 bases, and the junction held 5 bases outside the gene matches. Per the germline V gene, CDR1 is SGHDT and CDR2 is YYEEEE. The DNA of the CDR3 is TGTGCCAGCAGCCGTGACAGGGGGAACAATCAGCCCCAGCATTTT. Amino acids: CASSRDRGNNQPQHF.

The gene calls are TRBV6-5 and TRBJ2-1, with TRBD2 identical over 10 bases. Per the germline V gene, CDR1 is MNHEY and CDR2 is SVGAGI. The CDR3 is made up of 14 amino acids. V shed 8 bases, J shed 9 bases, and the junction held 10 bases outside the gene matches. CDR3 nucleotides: TGTGCCAGCGCAGCGGGAGGGCCAGGTGTTGAGCAGTTCTTC. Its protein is CASAAGGPGVEQFF.

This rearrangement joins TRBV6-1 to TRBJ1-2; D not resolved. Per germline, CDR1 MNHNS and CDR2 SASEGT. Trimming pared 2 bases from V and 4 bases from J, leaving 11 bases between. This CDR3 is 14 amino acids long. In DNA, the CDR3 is TGTGCCAGCAGTGAATGGAGCGTCGGCTATGGCTACACCTTC. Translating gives CASSEWSVGYGYTF.

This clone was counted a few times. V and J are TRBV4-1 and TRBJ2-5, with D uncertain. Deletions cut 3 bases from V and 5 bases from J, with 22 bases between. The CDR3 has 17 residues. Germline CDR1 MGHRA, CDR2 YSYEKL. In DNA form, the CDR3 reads TGCGCCAGCAGCCAGGGCACAGATTTCCCTGGAAAGGAGACCCAGTACTTC. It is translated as CASSQGTDFPGKETQYF.

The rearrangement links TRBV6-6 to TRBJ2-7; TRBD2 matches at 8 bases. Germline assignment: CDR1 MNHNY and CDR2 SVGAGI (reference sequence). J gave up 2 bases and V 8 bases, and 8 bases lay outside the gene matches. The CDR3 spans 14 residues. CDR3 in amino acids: CASSSLLAAYEQYF. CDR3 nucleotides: TGTGCCAGCTCTTCGCTACTAGCGGCCTACGAGCAGTACTTC.

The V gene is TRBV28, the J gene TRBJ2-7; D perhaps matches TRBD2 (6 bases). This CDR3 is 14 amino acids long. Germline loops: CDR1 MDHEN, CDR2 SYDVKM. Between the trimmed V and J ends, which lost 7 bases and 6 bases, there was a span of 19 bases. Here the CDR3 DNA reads TGTGCCAGCACCCCGGTGGCGGGGTATGCCGAGCAGTACTTC. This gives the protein CASTPVAGYAEQYF.

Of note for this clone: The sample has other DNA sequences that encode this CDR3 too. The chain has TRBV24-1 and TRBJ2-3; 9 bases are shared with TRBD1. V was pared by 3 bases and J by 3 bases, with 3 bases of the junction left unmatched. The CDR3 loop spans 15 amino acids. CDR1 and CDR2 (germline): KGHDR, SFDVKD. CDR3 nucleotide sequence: TGTGCCACCAGTGATCCTGGACAGGGGACAGATACGCAGTATTTT. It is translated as CATSDPGQGTDTQYF.

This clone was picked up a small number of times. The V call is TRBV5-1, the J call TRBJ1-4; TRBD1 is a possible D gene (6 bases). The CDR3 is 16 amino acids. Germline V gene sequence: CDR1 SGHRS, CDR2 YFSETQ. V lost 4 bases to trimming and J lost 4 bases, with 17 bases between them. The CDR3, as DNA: TGCGCCAGCAGCCCCTCGACAGGAAGGTATAATGAAAAACTGTTTTTT. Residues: CASSPSTGRYNEKLFF.

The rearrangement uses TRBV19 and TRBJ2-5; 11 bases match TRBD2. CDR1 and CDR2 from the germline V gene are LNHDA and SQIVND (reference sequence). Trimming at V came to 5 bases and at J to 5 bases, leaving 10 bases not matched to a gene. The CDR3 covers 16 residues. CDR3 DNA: TGTGCCAGTAGTGGCTCACTAGCGGGAGTCGGTGAGACCCAGTACTTC. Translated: CASSGSLAGVGETQYF.

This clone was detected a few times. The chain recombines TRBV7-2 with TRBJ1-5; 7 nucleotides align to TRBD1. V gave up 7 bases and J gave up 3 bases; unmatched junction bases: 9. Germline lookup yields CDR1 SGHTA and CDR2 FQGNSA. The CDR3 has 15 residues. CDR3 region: CASMQRTGINQPQHF. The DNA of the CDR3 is TGTGCCAGCATGCAACGGACAGGTATCAATCAGCCCCAGCATTTT.

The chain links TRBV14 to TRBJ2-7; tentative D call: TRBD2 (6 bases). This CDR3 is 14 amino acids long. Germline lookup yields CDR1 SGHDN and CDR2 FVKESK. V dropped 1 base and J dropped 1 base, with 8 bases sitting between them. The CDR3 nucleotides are TGTGCCAGCAGCCAAGTTGGAGGGTCCTACGAGCAGTACTTC. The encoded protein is CASSQVGGSYEQYF. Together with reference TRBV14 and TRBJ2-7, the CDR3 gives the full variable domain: EAGVTQFPSHSVIEKGQTVTLRCDPISGHDNLYWYRRVMGKEIKFLLHFVKESKQDESGMPNNRFLAERTGGTYSTLKVQPAELEDSGVYFCASSQVGGSYEQYFGPGTRLTVT.

As DNA, the CDR3 is TGTGCCAGCAGCTGGGAGGGCCAACTTGAAGCTTTCTTT. It codes for CASSWEGQLEAFF. The chain employs TRBV7-9 and TRBJ1-1; D is unclear. This CDR3 is built from 13 residues. V was shortened by 4 bases and J by 7 bases, with 13 bases between the two germline ends. Germline V gene data show CDR1 as SEHNR and CDR2 as FQNEAQ (reference sequence).

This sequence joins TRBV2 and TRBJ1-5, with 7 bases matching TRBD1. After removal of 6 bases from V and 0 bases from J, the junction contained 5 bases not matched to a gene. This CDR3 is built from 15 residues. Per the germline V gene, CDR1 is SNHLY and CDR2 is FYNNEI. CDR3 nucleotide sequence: TGTGCCAGCAGGGGCCGACAGGGTAGCAATCAGCCCCAGCATTTT. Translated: CASRGRQGSNQPQHF.

CDR3 residues: CASSQLIVLAGDGENIQYF. The CDR3 coding sequence is TGCGCCAGCAGCCAATTAATCGTGCTAGCGGGAGACGGGGAAAACATTCAGTACTTC. V is TRBV4-1 and J is TRBJ2-4; TRBD2 matches at 10 bases. Trimming at V came to 2 bases and at J to 5 bases, leaving 15 bases not matched to a gene. This CDR3 spans 19 amino acids. Germline V gene sequence: CDR1 MGHRA, CDR2 YSYEKL.

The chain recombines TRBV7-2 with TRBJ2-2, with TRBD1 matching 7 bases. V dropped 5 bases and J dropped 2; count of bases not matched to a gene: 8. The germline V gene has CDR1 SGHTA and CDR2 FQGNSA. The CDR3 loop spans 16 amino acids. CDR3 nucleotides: TGTGCCAGCAGCGAACAGGGGCGACTAAACACCGGGGAGCTGTTTTTT. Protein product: CASSEQGRLNTGELFF. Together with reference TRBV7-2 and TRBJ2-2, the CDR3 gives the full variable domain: GAGVSQSPSNKVTEKGKDVELRCDPISGHTALYWYRQSLGQGLEFLIYFQGNSAPDKSGLPSDRFSAERTGGSVSTLTIQRTQQEDSAVYLCASSEQGRLNTGELFFGEGSRLTVL.

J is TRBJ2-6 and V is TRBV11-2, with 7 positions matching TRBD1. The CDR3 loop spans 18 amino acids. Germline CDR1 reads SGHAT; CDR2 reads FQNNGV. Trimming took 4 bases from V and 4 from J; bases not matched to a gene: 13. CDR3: CASSSVRDKGAGANVLTF. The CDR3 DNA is TGTGCCAGCAGCTCCGTGAGGGACAAGGGGGCCGGGGCCAACGTCCTGACTTTC. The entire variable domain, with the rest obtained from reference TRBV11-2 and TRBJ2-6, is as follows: EAGVAQSPRYKIIEKRQSVAFWCNPISGHATLYWYQQILGQGPKLLIQFQNNGVVDDSQLPKDRFSAERLKGVDSTLKIQPAKLEDSAVYLCASSSVRDKGAGANVLTFGAGSRLTVL.